This passage covers 15 T cell receptor beta chains from one sample sequenced in a study of response to subunit inactivated influenza vaccine. TCRdb processed the RT-PCR reads anew with MiXCR; each CDR3 protein has one entry. The table lists a few hundred thousand distinct CDR3 sequences, about a tenth of them singletons, with less than 15% in the top ten. The starting material was PBMCs from blood, obtained 40 to 50 days after vaccination. These receptors all come from a man aged 45-65 years who received an inactivated influenza vaccine.

This chain links TRBV4-3 with TRBJ2-7; D remains unclear. The germline CDR1 and CDR2 sequences are LGHNA and YSLEER. Trimming took off 1 base at V and 2 bases at J, with 15 bases between the two ends. The CDR3 has 16 amino acids. The CDR3 reads CASSQGGRAPTYEQYF. In DNA form, the CDR3 reads TGCGCCAGCAGCCAAGGAGGTCGGGCGCCGACCTACGAGCAGTACTTC.

This clonotype has more than one count but fewer than ten. V is TRBV2 and J is TRBJ2-5; D uncertain. Germline CDR1 SNHLY, CDR2 FYNNEI. The CDR3 spans 13 residues. V lost 3 bases and J 0 bases, leaving 5 bases between the germline ends. The CDR3: CASSEGYQETQYF. Here the CDR3 DNA reads TGTGCCAGCAGTGAGGGGTACCAAGAGACCCAGTACTTC.

The chain uses TRBV9 and TRBJ2-7; 8 nucleotides line up with TRBD2. Trimming cost V 2 bases and J 0 bases; bases outside gene matches: 4. Germline CDR1 SGDLS, CDR2 YYNGEE. CDR3 length equals 15 residues. The CDR3 reads CASSVSGTVSYEQYF. The CDR3 bases are TGTGCCAGCAGCGTTAGCGGGACCGTCTCCTACGAGCAGTACTTC.

On this clonotype: One junction end disagrees with the germline gene, perhaps due to a read error. The CDR3: CASSYSGIGSYELYF. CDR3 in DNA: TGTGCCAGCAGTTACTCGGGGATAGGCTCCTACGAGCTGTACTTC. V and J are TRBV6-5 and TRBJ2-7; no clear D. The CDR3 contains 15 residues. The germline V gene encodes CDR1 MNHEY and CDR2 SVGAGI.

This clonotype came up many times. The rearrangement links TRBV7-8 to TRBJ2-1, with D possibly TRBD2 on 6 matching bases. Germline loops: CDR1 SGHVS, CDR2 FQNEAQ. The CDR3 sequence is 12 residues long. The V end lost 5 bases, the J end lost 14 bases, and 16 bases lay between the germline ends. This CDR3 is CASSVGSGKKFF. Written as DNA, the CDR3 is TGTGCCAGCAGCGTCGGTAGCGGAAAAAAGTTCTTC.

This clonotype was picked up many times. This rearrangement joins TRBV10-3 to TRBJ1-1; tentative D call: TRBD1 (6 bases). Trimming stripped 7 bases from V and 4 bases from J, with 13 bases between. Germline CDR1 is ENHRY and CDR2 is SYGVKD. This CDR3 has 13 amino acids. CDR3 bases: TGTGCCATCAATGACCTGGGGGCCACTGAAGCTTTCTTT. Its translation is CAINDLGATEAFF.

The table lists this clonotype with a few counts. This sequence joins TRBV12-3 or TRBV12-4 and TRBJ1-5; 7 bases line up with TRBD1. The CDR3 contains 16 residues. The V and J ends lost 5 bases and 0 bases, in that order; junction bases with no gene match: 7. The CDR3 coding sequence is TGTGCCAGCAGTGCCACAGGGGATTATAGCAATCAGCCCCAGCATTTT. Its protein is CASSATGDYSNQPQHF.

V and J are TRBV6-5 and TRBJ1-5; 8 bases align to TRBD1. The CDR3 length is 16 residues. Germline V gene data show CDR1 as MNHEY and CDR2 as SVGAGI. V trimming: 5 bases; J trimming: 5 bases; junction bases outside the gene matches: 11. The CDR3 is CASSNHDRGAYQPQHF. For the CDR3, the DNA is TGTGCCAGCAGTAACCACGACAGGGGTGCCTATCAGCCCCAGCATTTT.

Notes on this clonotype: Being one base from a much bigger clone, this may be a read error. The CDR3 DNA sequence: TGTACCAGCAGTCAGAAAAACACCGGGGAGCTGTTTTTT. Protein: CTSSQKNTGELFF. The chain is built from TRBV12-3 or TRBV12-4 and TRBJ2-2, with D hard to call. The CDR3 consists of 13 residues.

The rearrangement uses TRBV29-1 and TRBJ1-4; 9 nucleotides align to TRBD1. CDR1 and CDR2 (germline): SQVTM, ANQGSEA. There are 13 residues in the CDR3. V was clipped by 7 bases and J by 8 bases; unmatched bases: 8. The CDR3 nucleotides read TGCAGCGCGGGACAGGGTCTGAAGGAAAAACTGTTTTTT. Amino acid sequence: CSAGQGLKEKLFF.

This clonotype was counted only a few times. V and J are TRBV3-1 and TRBJ2-7; 7 bases fit TRBD1. CDR3 size: 15 residues. Germline assignment: CDR1 LGHDT and CDR2 YNNKEL (reference sequence). The ends lost 6 bases at V and 3 bases at J; junction bases unmatched: 11. CDR3 amino acids: CASSHPGTEIYEQYF. In DNA form, the CDR3 reads TGTGCCAGCAGTCACCCCGGGACAGAGATCTACGAGCAGTACTTC.

The sample holds many counts of this clonotype. The chain uses TRBV7-2 and TRBJ2-7, with D uncertain. V dropped 5 bases and J dropped 1 base, with 15 bases sitting between them. Germline V gives CDR1 SGHTA, CDR2 FQGNSA. This CDR3 is 15 amino acids long. The CDR3 region is CASSPNPRASYEQYF. The CDR3 DNA is TGTGCCAGCAGCCCCAATCCTCGGGCTTCCTACGAGCAGTACTTC.

This sequence joins TRBV18 and TRBJ2-1; D is unclear. The CDR3 consists of 14 residues. Trimming removed 1 base at V and 4 bases at J, with 8 bases between. CDR1 and CDR2 (germline): KGHSH, LQKENI. CDR3 in DNA: TGTGCCAGCTCACCACTGCATCCTTACAATGAGCAGTTCTTC. It is translated as CASSPLHPYNEQFF.

This chain joins TRBV24-1 and TRBJ2-3, with 10 positions matching TRBD2. Germline trimming cut 8 bases from V and 2 bases from J; bases unmatched to any gene: 6. CDR3 size: 15 residues. Looked up from germline, CDR1 is KGHDR and CDR2 is SFDVKD. The CDR3 coding sequence is TGTGCCACCATGGAGCGGGGGGGCTCCACAGATACGCAGTATTTT. Residues: CATMERGGSTDTQYF.

The table lists this clonotype with many counts. The gene calls are TRBV29-1 and TRBJ2-2; the D gene is possibly TRBD2 (5 bases). The CDR3 length is 13 residues. The germline CDR1 and CDR2 sequences are SQVTM and ANQGSEA. V was trimmed by 5 bases and J by 6 bases, leaving 13 bases between them. CDR3 nucleotide sequence: TGCAGCGTTTTGTTAGGAGGTCCCGGGGAGCTGTTTTTT. This codes for CSVLLGGPGELFF.